These 25 T cell receptor beta chains were all obtained from the same sample, sequenced in a study of regulatory T cells in long-lasting Graves disease. Noted time point: persistent/refractory GD, antithyroid drugs over 5 years with positive TRAb. PBMC RNA was the source of the TCR library. Relying on iRepertoire HTBI primers and Arm-PCR of CDR3 regions, the team built TCR beta libraries. A single record per CDR3 protein comes from TCRdb applying MiXCR to the multiplex PCR reads. The data hold 300,000 to 350,000 distinct CDR3 sequences, with around 20% observed a single time. The sequencing here drew on peripheral blood mononuclear cells (PBMCs), taken when the disease was refractory, from a patient treated with antithyroid drugs. The receptors stem from a female donor with Graves disease.

This clonotype was recorded at least ten times. J is TRBJ1-2 and V is TRBV5-6; TRBD1 is a possible D gene (6 bases). Per the germline V gene, CDR1 is SGHDT and CDR2 is YYEEEE. This CDR3 has 14 residues. V shed 4 bases and J shed 3 bases, with 13 bases lying between them. The chain's CDR3 is CASSVARTDYGYTF. DNA for the CDR3: TGTGCCAGCAGCGTAGCGCGGACAGACTATGGCTACACCTTC.

This clonotype was recorded at least ten times. The V and J genes are TRBV11-2 and TRBJ2-4; 8 bases match TRBD1. V dropped 3 bases and J dropped 0; count of bases not matched to a gene: 4. Germline V lookup: CDR1 SGHAT, CDR2 FQNNGV. The CDR3 extends over 16 amino acids. In DNA form, the CDR3 reads TGTGCCAGCAGCTTGGGCAGGGGGCTAGCCAAAAACATTCAGTACTTC. Translated: CASSLGRGLAKNIQYF.

This chain uses TRBV2 with TRBJ2-1; TRBD2 matches at 9 bases. Germline V gives CDR1 SNHLY, CDR2 FYNNEI. This CDR3 contains 15 residues. J lost 5 bases, V lost 6 bases, and 8 bases had no gene match. This CDR3 reads CASRNSGRRNNEQFF. Written as DNA, the CDR3 is TGTGCCAGCAGAAATAGCGGGAGAAGGAACAATGAGCAGTTCTTC. The variable domain in full, completed from reference TRBV2 and TRBJ2-1, reads EPEVTQTPSHQVTQMGQEVILRCVPISNHLYFYWYRQILGQKVEFLVSFYNNEISEKSEIFDDQFSVERPDGSNFTLKIRSTKLEDSAMYFCASRNSGRRNNEQFFGPGTRLTVL.

This clonotype was detected only a few times. The rearrangement links TRBV6-1 to TRBJ1-1, with D perhaps matching TRBD1 (5 bases). From germline, CDR1 is MNHNS and CDR2 SASEGT. The CDR3 has 16 amino acids. V shed 5 bases and J shed 5 bases, with 21 bases lying between them. The CDR3 protein is CASSLGEGGIRTEAFF. In nucleotides, the CDR3 is TGTGCCAGCAGTCTAGGGGAGGGAGGAATACGTACTGAAGCTTTCTTT.

J is TRBJ1-5 and V is TRBV2, with D possibly being TRBD1 (6 bases). The V gene's germline CDR1 is SNHLY and CDR2 FYNNEI. This CDR3 comprises 13 residues. The V gene lost 9 bases and the J gene lost 5 bases, with 14 bases spanning the gap. The CDR3 nucleotides are TGTGCCAGTCGGACAGTCTCCGATCAGCCCCAGCATTTT. Translated: CASRTVSDQPQHF.

This clonotype came up a few times. The J gene is TRBJ2-2, the V gene TRBV5-1; 9 bases line up with TRBD1. Losses at the gene ends were 4 bases for V and 0 bases for J; bases not matched to a gene: 4. Per the germline V gene, CDR1 is SGHRS and CDR2 is YFSETQ. The CDR3 is 16 amino acids. The CDR3 region has the DNA TGCGCCAGCAGCGGCAGACAGGGGGCGAACACCGGGGAGCTGTTTTTT. Residues: CASSGRQGANTGELFF.

A few counts support this clonotype. V gene TRBV2 combines with J gene TRBJ1-5; 8 bases line up with TRBD1. The CDR3 spans 14 residues. V dropped 3 bases and J dropped 4; count of bases not matched to a gene: 2. Germline lookup yields CDR1 SNHLY and CDR2 FYNNEI. Here the CDR3 DNA reads TGTGCCAGCAGTGAGGGGACAGGAAATCAGCCCCAGCATTTT. Translated: CASSEGTGNQPQHF.

The table lists this clonotype with many counts. This chain uses TRBV10-3 with TRBJ1-2; TRBD1 aligns across 8 bases. The CDR3 sequence is 13 residues long. The germline CDR1 and CDR2 sequences are ENHRY and SYGVKD. Germline trimming cut 3 bases from V and 5 bases from J; bases unmatched to any gene: 2. The CDR3 nucleotides are TGTGCCATCAGTGATCAGGGGGCGTATGGCTACACCTTC. This encodes CAISDQGAYGYTF.

Concerning this clonotype: Its ends do not fully match the called genes, so a read error is possible. The CDR3 nucleotides are TGTGCCGGCAGCTTACAGGGGGCGACGGGTCAGCCCCAGCATTTT. Translation gives CAGSLQGATGQPQHF. V gene TRBV7-9 combines with J gene TRBJ1-5; 9 nucleotides line up with TRBD1. The CDR3 consists of 15 residues. Germline loops: CDR1 SEHNR, CDR2 FQNEAQ (reference sequence).

Many counts were recorded for this clonotype. The CDR3 protein is CASSPRGLGELFF. DNA for the CDR3: TGTGCCAGCAGCCCCAGGGGGCTAGGGGAGCTGTTTTTT. This chain joins TRBV28 and TRBJ2-2; 8 positions agree with TRBD1. V dropped 6 bases and J dropped 8; count of bases not matched to a gene: 5. This CDR3 has 13 residues. Germline-derived CDR1 and CDR2 are MDHEN and SYDVKM.

The table lists this clonotype with a count of one. A far bigger clonotype differs at one base, so this is likely a read error. CDR3 residues: CASGPTQGSYEQYF. The CDR3 DNA sequence: TGTGCCAGCGGCCCGACACAGGGCTCCTACGAGCAGTACTTC. The chain employs TRBV7-2 and TRBJ2-7; D is possibly TRBD1 (6 bases). The CDR3 runs 14 residues. V was clipped by 8 bases and J by 0 bases, with 14 bases between them. Germline-derived CDR1 and CDR2 are SGHTA and FQGNSA.

The chain recombines TRBV27 with TRBJ2-7, with 9 bases matching TRBD1. Germline assignment: CDR1 MNHEY and CDR2 SMNVEV (reference sequence). Germline trimming cut 0 bases from V and 4 bases from J; bases unmatched to any gene: 10. The CDR3 consists of 17 residues. CDR3 sequence: CASSLSFGTGRMYEQYF. CDR3 coding DNA: TGTGCCAGCAGTTTATCTTTCGGGACAGGGAGGATGTACGAGCAGTACTTC.

This clonotype was counted many times. V gene TRBV11-2 combines with J gene TRBJ2-7, with D maybe TRBD2 (6 bases). Trimming stripped 2 bases from V and 4 bases from J, with 18 bases between. The V gene's germline CDR1 is SGHAT and CDR2 FQNNGV. CDR3 length: 16 amino acids. CDR3 protein: CASSLIPDYTKYEQYF. The CDR3 DNA reads as TGTGCCAGCAGCTTAATACCGGACTATACCAAATACGAGCAGTACTTC.

In its sample, this clonotype was seen many times. This rearrangement joins TRBV7-9 to TRBJ2-7; the D gene is possibly TRBD2 (5 bases). V was shortened by 5 bases and J by 0 bases, with 17 bases between the two germline ends. The germline CDR1 and CDR2 sequences are SEHNR and FQNEAQ (reference sequence). The CDR3 covers 16 residues. The CDR3 sequence: CASSPGSSGSSYEQYF. CDR3 in DNA: TGTGCCAGCAGCCCAGGTAGTTCGGGGAGCTCCTACGAGCAGTACTTC.

This clonotype was seen only a few times. The CDR3 carries no conserved terminal phenylalanine or tryptophan, so it likely arises from a read error. The chain has TRBV7-9 and TRBJ1-1; D unclear. The CDR3 length is 15 residues. Germline V gene sequence: CDR1 SEHNR, CDR2 FQNEAQ (reference sequence). The DNA of the CDR3 is TGTGCCAGCAGCTTAGTACTCGCTGGGAACGCTGAAGCTTTCTCT. Translation gives CASSLVLAGNAEAFS.

This clonotype was picked up many times. The V gene is TRBV27, the J gene TRBJ2-5, with 7 positions matching TRBD1. Per the germline V gene, CDR1 is MNHEY and CDR2 is SMNVEV (reference sequence). Trimming took 8 bases from V and 1 from J; bases not matched to a gene: 4. CDR3 length: 13 amino acids. CDR3 in amino acids: CASATGLQETQYF. The CDR3 DNA is TGTGCCAGCGCGACAGGGCTCCAAGAGACCCAGTACTTC.

At least ten counts were recorded for this clonotype. V and J are TRBV6-5 and TRBJ2-7; D is possibly TRBD1 or TRBD2 (5 bases each). Germline V CDR1 and CDR2: MNHEY, SVGAGI. This CDR3 is built from 16 residues. Trimming took 2 bases from V and 4 from J, leaving 18 bases between them. The chain's CDR3 is CASSYQRRDPVYEQYF. Written as DNA, the CDR3 is TGTGCCAGCAGTTACCAGCGTAGGGACCCAGTTTACGAGCAGTACTTC.

The chain is built from TRBV5-6 and TRBJ1-5; 9 bases line up with TRBD1. Trimming cost V 0 bases and J 2 bases; bases outside gene matches: 6. Looked up from germline, CDR1 is SGHDT and CDR2 is YYEEEE. This CDR3 comprises 17 residues. The CDR3 protein is CASSLGGDRVGNQPQHF. The CDR3 DNA reads as TGTGCCAGCAGCTTGGGAGGGGACAGGGTCGGCAATCAGCCCCAGCATTTT. The full variable domain, rest sourced from reference TRBV5-6 and TRBJ1-5, is DAGVTQSPTHLIKTRGQQVTLRCSPKSGHDTVSWYQQALGQGPQFIFQYYEEEERQRGNFPDRFSGHQFPNYSSELNVNALLLGDSALYLCASSLGGDRVGNQPQHFGDGTRLSIL.

In regard to this clonotype: A much larger clone lies a single base off, so this may be a read error. The chain carries TRBV11-3 and TRBJ2-7, with 8 bases matching TRBD1. CDR1 and CDR2 (germline): SGHNT, YENEEA. CDR3 length: 15 residues. The CDR3 DNA sequence: TGTGCCGGCAGCTTAGATCGACAGGGGATCTACGAGCAGTACTTC. Translated: CAGSLDRQGIYEQYF.

This clonotype came up once. Given a much more abundant clone one base away, this may be a read error. V and J are TRBV30 and TRBJ1-1; unclear D gene. The CDR3 runs to 13 residues. The germline V gene encodes CDR1 GTSNPN and CDR2 SVGIG (reference sequence). V lost 0 bases and J lost 0, with 5 bases in between. CDR3 DNA sequence: TGTGCCTGGAGTGTTATGGTGAACACTGAAGCTTTCTTT. This encodes CAWSVMVNTEAFF.

This clonotype was counted a few times. V and J are TRBV18 and TRBJ1-2, with D possibly matching TRBD1 (6 bases). Germline V lookup: CDR1 KGHSH, CDR2 LQKENI. The CDR3 spans 16 residues. V lost 6 bases and J 1 base, leaving 18 bases between the germline ends. The CDR3 protein is CASSGQRSLINYGYTF. For the CDR3, the DNA is TGTGCCAGCTCGGGACAACGAAGTCTTATTAACTATGGCTACACCTTC.

There are many counts of this clonotype. The chain combines TRBV7-2 with TRBJ1-4, with TRBD1 matching 7 bases. CDR1 is SGHTA and CDR2 is FQGNSA in the germline V gene. With V trimmed by 5 bases and J by 4 bases, 4 bases remained unmatched. This CDR3 is built from 14 residues. The CDR3 nucleotides are TGTGCCAGCAGCCGAGACAGGGTTAATGAAAAACTGTTTTTT. This gives the protein CASSRDRVNEKLFF. Variable domain in full (rest from reference TRBV7-2 and TRBJ1-4): GAGVSQSPSNKVTEKGKDVELRCDPISGHTALYWYRQSLGQGLEFLIYFQGNSAPDKSGLPSDRFSAERTGGSVSTLTIQRTQQEDSAVYLCASSRDRVNEKLFFGSGTQLSVL.

This clonotype showed up many times. The rearrangement links TRBV2 to TRBJ1-2; TRBD1 is a possible D gene (6 bases). This CDR3 has 14 residues. Trimming removed 6 bases from V and 2 bases from J, with 13 bases in between. CDR1 is SNHLY and CDR2 is FYNNEI in the germline V gene. The DNA for the CDR3 is TGTGCCAGCAGGGCAGGACAGCAAAACTATGGCTACACCTTC. Translation: CASRAGQQNYGYTF.

The chain employs TRBV28 and TRBJ2-3, with 9 bases that match TRBD2. The CDR3 is made up of 17 amino acids. Germline CDR1 reads MDHEN; CDR2 reads SYDVKM. Germline trimming cut 7 bases from V and 12 bases from J; bases unmatched to any gene: 23. The CDR3 sequence: CASTPRRGRAHLYCQYF. CDR3 sequence (DNA): TGTGCCAGCACCCCCCGCCGCGGGAGGGCTCACCTATATTGTCAGTATTTT.

At least ten counts were recorded for this clonotype. The genes are TRBV3-1 and TRBJ2-5; 9 bases are shared with TRBD1. Germline V gives CDR1 LGHDT, CDR2 YNNKEL (reference sequence). This CDR3 is 16 amino acids long. V lost 1 base and J lost 5; bases outside the gene matches: 8. As DNA, the CDR3 is TGTGCCAGCAGCCAAGCGGCCCGGACAGGGGAGGAGACCCAGTACTTC. It translates to CASSQAARTGEETQYF.